This entry describes one T cell receptor beta chain. This sample was taken from a study of blood T cells in healthy people across ages. Combining a sample-barcoded 5' primer with a J-beta primer mix, a second PCR ran for roughly 6 to 12 cycles. In TCRdb, the 5' RACE reads were re-called with MiXCR into one record per CDR3 protein. Among over a million distinct CDR3 sequences listed, approximately 26% were seen once. The same sample was also used in a study of T cells of mothers and their children.

Material for sequencing was blood. The clonotype comes from a girl aged 2-9 years in good health.

CDR3 DNA sequence: TGCGCCAGCAGGGAAAGTGCCTACGAGCAGTACTTC. This encodes CASRESAYEQYF. The chain has TRBV5-1 and TRBJ2-5; unclear D gene. The end of the DNA aligns better with TRBJ2-7, so the J call may be wrong. The CDR3 consists of 12 residues. Germline CDR1 is SGHRS and CDR2 is YFSETQ.